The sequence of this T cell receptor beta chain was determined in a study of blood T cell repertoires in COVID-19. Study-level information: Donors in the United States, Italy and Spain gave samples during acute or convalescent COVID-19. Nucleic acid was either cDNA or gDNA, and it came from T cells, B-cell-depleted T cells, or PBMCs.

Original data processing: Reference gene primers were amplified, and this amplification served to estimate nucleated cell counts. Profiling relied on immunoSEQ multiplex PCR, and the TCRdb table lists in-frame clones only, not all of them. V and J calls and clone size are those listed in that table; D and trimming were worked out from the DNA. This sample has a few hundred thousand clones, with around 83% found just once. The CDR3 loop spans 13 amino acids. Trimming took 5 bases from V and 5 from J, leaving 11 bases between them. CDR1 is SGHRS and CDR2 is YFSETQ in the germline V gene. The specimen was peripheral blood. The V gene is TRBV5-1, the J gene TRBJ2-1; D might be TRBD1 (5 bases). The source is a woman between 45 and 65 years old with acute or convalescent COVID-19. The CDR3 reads CASSLDSNNEQFF. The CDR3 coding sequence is TGCGCCAGCAGTTTAGACAGTAACAATGAGCAGTTCTTC.